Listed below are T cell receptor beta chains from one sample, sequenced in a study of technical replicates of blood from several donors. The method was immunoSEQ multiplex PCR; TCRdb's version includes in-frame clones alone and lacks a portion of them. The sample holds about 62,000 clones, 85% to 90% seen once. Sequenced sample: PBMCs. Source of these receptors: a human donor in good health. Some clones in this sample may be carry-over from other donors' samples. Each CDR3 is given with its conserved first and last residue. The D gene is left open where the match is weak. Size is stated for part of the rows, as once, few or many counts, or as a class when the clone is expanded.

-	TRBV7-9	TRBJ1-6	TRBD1	TGTGCCAGCAGCTTGGGACAGGGGACCTATAATTCACCCCTCCACTTT	CASSLGQGTYNSPLHF
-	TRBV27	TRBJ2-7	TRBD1	TGTGCCAGCATACCGAACCGGGACAGAAGAGAGCAGTACTTC	CASIPNRDRREQYF
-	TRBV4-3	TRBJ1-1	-	TGCGCCAGCAGCCAGGCCTCAGAGGGTAGCACTGAAGCTTTCTTT	CASSQASEGSTEAFF
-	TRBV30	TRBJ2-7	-	TGTGCCTGGAGTGTATTGGGGAGGTCCGAGCAGTACTTC	CAWSVLGRSEQYF
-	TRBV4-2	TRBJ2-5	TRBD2	TGTGCCAGCAGCCCGGGGGGGCTCCAAGAGACCCAGTACTTC	CASSPGGLQETQYF
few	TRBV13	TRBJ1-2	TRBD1	TGTGCCAGCAGATCTTACCGATGGGGGACAGATAACTATGGCTACACCTTC	CASRSYRWGTDNYGYTF
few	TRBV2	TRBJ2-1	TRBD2	TGTGCCAGCCGGGACTACCGAGGAAGGAATGAGCAGTTCTTC	CASRDYRGRNEQFF
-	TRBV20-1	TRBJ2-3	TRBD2	TGCAGTGCTTACGGGGGGGGTACGCAGTATTTT	CSAYGGGTQYF
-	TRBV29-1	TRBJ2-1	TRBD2	TGCAGCGTTGACTCGGGGGGTTTAAGTGCTGAGCAGTTCTTC	CSVDSGGLSAEQFF
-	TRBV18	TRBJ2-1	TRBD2	TGTGCCAGCTCACCGACTAGCAGCACCAATGAGCAGTTCTTC	CASSPTSSTNEQFF
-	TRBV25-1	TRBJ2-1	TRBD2	TGTGCCAGCAGTGACCTACTAGCGGGGCAAGACAATGAGCAGTTCTTC	CASSDLLAGQDNEQFF
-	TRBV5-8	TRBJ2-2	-	TGTGCCAGCAGCTTGACTCCTAACACCGGGGAGCTGTTTTTT	CASSLTPNTGELFF
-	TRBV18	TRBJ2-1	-	TGTGCCAGCTCACCAAAACGGGAGACAAATGAGCAGTTCTTC	CASSPKRETNEQFF
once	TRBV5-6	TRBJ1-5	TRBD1	TGTGCCAGCAGCTTGAGGACAGGCTTGAATCAGCCCCAGCATTTT	CASSLRTGLNQPQHF
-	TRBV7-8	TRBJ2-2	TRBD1	TGTGCCAGCAGCTTCAGAGACAGGGTCATACCCGGGGAGCTGTTTTTT	CASSFRDRVIPGELFF
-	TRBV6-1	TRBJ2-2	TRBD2	TGTGCCAGCAGTGAAGGGACTAGCGGCGTCGGGGAGCTGTTTTTT	CASSEGTSGVGELFF
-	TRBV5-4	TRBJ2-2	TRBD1	TGTGCCAGCAGCCTCCCAGGGGGCATAGGGGAGCTGTTTTTT	CASSLPGGIGELFF
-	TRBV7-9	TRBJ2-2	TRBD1	TGTGCCAGCAGACAGGGGAGCACCGGGGAGCTGTTTTTT	CASRQGSTGELFF
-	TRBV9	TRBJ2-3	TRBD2	TGTGCCAGCAGCGTAGGAGGCGGGAGAGGAGATACGCAGTATTTT	CASSVGGGRGDTQYF
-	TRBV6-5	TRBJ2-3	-	TGTGCCAGCAGCCCCAGACTAGGCCCAGATACGCAGTATTTT	CASSPRLGPDTQYF
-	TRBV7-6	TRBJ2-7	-	TGTGCCAGCAGCCTCACAGGGCAGGGAGGGGACGAGCAGTACTTC	CASSLTGQGGDEQYF
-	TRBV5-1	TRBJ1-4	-	TGCGCCAGCAGCTTTCGGGGAGTGGGTGAAAAACTGTTTTTT	CASSFRGVGEKLFF
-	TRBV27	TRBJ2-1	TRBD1	TGTGCCAGCAGTTTGGGACAGGGGGCTAGCAATGAGCAGTTCTTC	CASSLGQGASNEQFF
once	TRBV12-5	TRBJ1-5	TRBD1	TGTGCTAGTGGCTATATGACAGGGCTGGGACAGCCCCAGCATTTT	CASGYMTGLGQPQHF
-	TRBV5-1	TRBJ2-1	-	TGCGCCAGCAGCCCTGGACTATCTCCCCGAAATGAGCAGTTCTTC	CASSPGLSPRNEQFF
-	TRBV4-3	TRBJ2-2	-	TGCGCCAGCAGAGCCGCGAACACCGGGGAGCTGTTTTTT	CASRAANTGELFF
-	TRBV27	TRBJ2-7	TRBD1	TGTGCCAGCACCTTCTCCGGGACAGGGTCAGGCGAGCAGTACTTC	CASTFSGTGSGEQYF
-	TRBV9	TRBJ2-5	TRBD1	TGTGCCAGCAGCGTAGGACAGGGCGGCGAGACCCAGTACTTC	CASSVGQGGETQYF
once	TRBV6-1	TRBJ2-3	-	TGTGCCAGCAGTGCAGGGGATACGCAGTATTTT	CASSAGDTQYF
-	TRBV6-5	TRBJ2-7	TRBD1	TGTGCCAGCAGTTACGGTCGGACAGGGCTTGGCGAGCAGTACTTC	CASSYGRTGLGEQYF
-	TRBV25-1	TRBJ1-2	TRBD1	TGTGCCAGCAGTCCGGACAGGGTGGATGGCTACACCTTC	CASSPDRVDGYTF
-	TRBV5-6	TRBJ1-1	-	TGTGCCAGCAGTCTGGGGAGGGTCGGGGCGAACACTGAAGCTTTCTTT	CASSLGRVGANTEAFF
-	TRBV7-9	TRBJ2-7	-	TGTGCCAGCAGCAAAACACAGGGTGAGCAGTACTTC	CASSKTQGEQYF
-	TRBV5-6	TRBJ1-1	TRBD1	TGTGCCAGCAGCACCCGGACAGGGGAAGCTTTCTTT	CASSTRTGEAFF
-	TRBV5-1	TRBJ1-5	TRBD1	TGCGCCAGCAGCTTGTATGGCCCTGACAGGGAGCCCCAGCATTTT	CASSLYGPDREPQHF
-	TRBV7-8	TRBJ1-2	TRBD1	TGTGCCAGCAGCTTCTCAGGGGGCGCTGATGGCTACACCTTC	CASSFSGGADGYTF
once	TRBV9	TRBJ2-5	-	TGTGCCAGCAGAGAACCCTGGGACTCAGGGGAGACCCAGTACTTC	CASREPWDSGETQYF
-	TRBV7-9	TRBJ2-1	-	TGTGCCAGCAGCACGCCGTGGACAGCCTACAATGAGCAGTTCTTC	CASSTPWTAYNEQFF
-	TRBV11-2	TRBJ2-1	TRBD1	TGTGCCAGCAGTTCCCCAGGGGGCCTAATGCCCTACAATGAGCAGTTCTTC	CASSSPGGLMPYNEQFF
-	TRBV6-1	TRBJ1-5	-	TGTGCCAGCAGCAGGGAATACAATCAGCCCCAGCATTTT	CASSREYNQPQHF
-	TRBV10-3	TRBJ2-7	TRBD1	TGTGCCATCAGTGAGTTCGGACAGGGGTTTCCCTACGAGCAGTACTTC	CAISEFGQGFPYEQYF
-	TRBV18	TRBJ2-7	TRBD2	TGTGCCAGCTCACCCGGACTAGCGGGCACCTACGAGCAGTACTTC	CASSPGLAGTYEQYF
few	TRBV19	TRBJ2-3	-	TGTGCCAGTAGTATCGGAGGGTCGAGGAATACGCAGTATTTT	CASSIGGSRNTQYF
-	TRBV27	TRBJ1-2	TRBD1	TGTGCCAGCAGTTTGATGAAGGGGGCTGATGGCTACACCTTC	CASSLMKGADGYTF
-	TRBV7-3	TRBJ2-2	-	TGTGCCAGCAGCCTAAAAGGGGGGGGACGAAACACCGGGGAGCTGTTTTTT	CASSLKGGGRNTGELFF
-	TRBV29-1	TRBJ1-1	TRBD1	TGCAGCGGCGGGACAGGACCCACTGAAGCTTTCTTT	CSGGTGPTEAFF
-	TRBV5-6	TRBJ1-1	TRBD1	TGTGCCAGCAGCTTACCCGGAAGGGGGCTAACTGAAGCTTTCTTT	CASSLPGRGLTEAFF
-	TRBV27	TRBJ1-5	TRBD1	TGTGCCAGCAGGCAGGGGGGAAAGGTTTATAGCAATCAGCCCCAGCATTTT	CASRQGGKVYSNQPQHF
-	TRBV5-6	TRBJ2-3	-	TGTGCCAGCAGCCCAACTCCGGAGGGGGCCGGAGATACGCAGTATTTT	CASSPTPEGAGDTQYF
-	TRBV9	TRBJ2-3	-	TGTGCCAGCAGCTACCGACTAGTTGGGACAGATACGCAGTATTTT	CASSYRLVGTDTQYF
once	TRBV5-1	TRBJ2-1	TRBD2	TGCGCCAGCAGCCGGACGGCTAGCGGGGGGGGATCCTACAATGAGCAGTTCTTC	CASSRTASGGGSYNEQFF
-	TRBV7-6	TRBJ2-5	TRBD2	TGTGCCAGCAGCTTAGGACTAGCGGGTCGCCAAGAGACCCAGTACTTC	CASSLGLAGRQETQYF
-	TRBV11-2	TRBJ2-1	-	TGTGCCAGCAGCTTAGGACTGTCTAGGAATGAGCAGTTCTTC	CASSLGLSRNEQFF